This T cell receptor (beta chain) was obtained from a study of shared clonotypes between healthy human individuals. The overall study: With ages of 18 to 49, the donors were a couple of women and three men. General observations from the study: Estimated clonotype richness was generally higher in naive than memory subsets.

Germline V gives CDR1 PRHDT, CDR2 FYEKMQ (reference sequence). CDR3 length: 15 amino acids. The V end lost 4 bases, the J end lost 0 bases, and 13 bases lay between the germline ends. About this clone: The antigen is unknown.

Negatively enriched CD4+ T cells were divided by CD45RA into naive and memory. TCRdb's table, derived via immunoSEQ multiplex PCR, lists solely in-frame clones and lacks some. Of about 1 million clones in the sample, under 80% were seen once. This clonotype was obtained from a man aged 18 to 30 in good health. V is TRBV13 and J is TRBJ2-7, with D possibly being TRBD2 (6 bases). The sequencing input was memory CD4+ T cells sorted from blood. Subset described: CD45RA-negative fraction. CDR3: CASSWRGQGSYEQYF. The CDR3 DNA follows: TGTGCCAGCAGCTGGAGGGGTCAGGGCTCCTACGAGCAGTACTTC.